This T cell receptor beta chain was recorded in a study of T cell responses to AZD1222 COVID-19 vaccine. As for the study in general: Pooling was applied to second doses at about 4 or about 12 weeks. Findings and limits, study-wide: Baseline serology detected seropositivity in only a handful of AZD1222 recipients. Regions left unmutated in variants are reportedly the target of nearly half of spike-specific TCRs. Clonal diversity may have been underestimated in mostly white British donors.

The table came from immunoSEQ multiplex PCR; TCRdb's copy has only in-frame clones and leaves some out. The table lists about 130,000 clones, 89% of them singletons. V lost 2 bases and J lost 2, with 13 bases in between. The CDR3 totals 16 residues. The V gene's germline CDR1 is SNHLY and CDR2 FYNNEI. This clone has a single count. Antigen: not known. The chain is built from TRBV2 and TRBJ1-3; weak D call: TRBD1 (6 bases). The TCR sequence derives from an adult in good health. Sequencing was performed on peripheral blood, taken on day 0 of AZD1222 vaccination. The CDR3 reads CASSEKDRLPGNTIYF. The CDR3 DNA reads as TGTGCCAGCAGTGAAAAGGACAGACTACCTGGAAACACCATATATTTT. The full variable domain, rest sourced from reference TRBV2 and TRBJ1-3, is EPEVTQTPSHQVTQMGQEVILRCVPISNHLYFYWYRQILGQKVEFLVSFYNNEISEKSEIFDDQFSVERPDGSNFTLKIRSTKLEDSAMYFCASSEKDRLPGNTIYFGEGSWLTVV.